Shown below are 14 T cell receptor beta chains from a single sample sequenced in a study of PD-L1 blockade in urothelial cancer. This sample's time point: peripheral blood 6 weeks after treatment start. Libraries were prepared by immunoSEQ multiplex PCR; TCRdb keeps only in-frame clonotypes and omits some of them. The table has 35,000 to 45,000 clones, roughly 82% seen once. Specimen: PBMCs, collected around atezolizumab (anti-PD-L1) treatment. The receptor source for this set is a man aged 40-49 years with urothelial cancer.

Here the CDR3 reads CASRRATNTGELFF. The DNA for the CDR3 is TGTGCCAGCAGGCGTGCCACGAACACCGGGGAGCTGTTTTTT. This chain connects TRBV7-2 to TRBJ2-2, with D unresolved. The V end lost 6 bases, the J end lost 0 bases, and 8 bases lay between the germline ends. Germline V lookup: CDR1 SGHTA, CDR2 FQGNSA. The CDR3 contains 14 residues.

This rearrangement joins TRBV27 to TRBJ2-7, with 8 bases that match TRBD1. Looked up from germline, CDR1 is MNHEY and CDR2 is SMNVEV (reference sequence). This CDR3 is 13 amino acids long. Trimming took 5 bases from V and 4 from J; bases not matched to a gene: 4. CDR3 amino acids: CASSTDREYEQYF. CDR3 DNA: TGTGCCAGCAGTACGGACAGGGAATACGAGCAGTACTTC.

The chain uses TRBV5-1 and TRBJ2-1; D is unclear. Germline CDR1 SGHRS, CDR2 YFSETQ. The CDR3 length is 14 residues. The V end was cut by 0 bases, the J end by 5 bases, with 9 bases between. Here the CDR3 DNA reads TGCGCCAGCAGCTTGGTTGTGAGCAACAATGAGCAGTTCTTC. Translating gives CASSLVVSNNEQFF.

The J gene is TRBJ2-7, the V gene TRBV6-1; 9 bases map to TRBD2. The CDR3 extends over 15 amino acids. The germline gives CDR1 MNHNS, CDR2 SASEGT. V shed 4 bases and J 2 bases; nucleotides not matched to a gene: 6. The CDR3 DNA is TGTGCCAGCAGTGGGCTAGCGGGAATCGCCTACGAGCAGTACTTC. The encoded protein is CASSGLAGIAYEQYF.

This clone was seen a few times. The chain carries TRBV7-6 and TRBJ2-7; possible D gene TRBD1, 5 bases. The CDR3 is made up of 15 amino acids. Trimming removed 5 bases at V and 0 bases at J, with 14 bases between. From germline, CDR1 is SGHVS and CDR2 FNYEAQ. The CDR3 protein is CASSREQGSSYEQYF. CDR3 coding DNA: TGTGCCAGCAGCCGAGAGCAGGGAAGCTCCTACGAGCAGTACTTC.

DNA of the CDR3: TGCGCCAGCAGCCAGATAGAGATGCCGGGCCCCGGGAGACAGCCCCAGCATTTT. Amino acids: CASSQIEMPGPGRQPQHF. V is TRBV4-1 and J is TRBJ1-5; D unclear. CDR1 MGHRA and CDR2 YSYEKL come from the germline V gene. Trimming pared 3 bases from V and 7 bases from J, leaving 25 bases between. This CDR3 region has 18 residues.

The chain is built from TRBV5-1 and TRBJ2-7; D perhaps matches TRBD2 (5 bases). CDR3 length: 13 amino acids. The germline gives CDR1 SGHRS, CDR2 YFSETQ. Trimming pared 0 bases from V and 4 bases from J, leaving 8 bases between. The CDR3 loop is CASSLARDYEQYF. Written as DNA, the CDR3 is TGCGCCAGCAGCTTGGCGAGGGATTACGAGCAGTACTTC.

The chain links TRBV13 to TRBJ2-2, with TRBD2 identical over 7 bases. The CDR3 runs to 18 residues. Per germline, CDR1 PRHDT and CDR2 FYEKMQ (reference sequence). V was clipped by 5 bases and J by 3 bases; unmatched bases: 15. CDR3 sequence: CASSKYPPGLRYTGELFF. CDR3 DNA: TGTGCCAGCAGCAAATACCCCCCGGGACTAAGGTACACCGGGGAGCTGTTTTTT.

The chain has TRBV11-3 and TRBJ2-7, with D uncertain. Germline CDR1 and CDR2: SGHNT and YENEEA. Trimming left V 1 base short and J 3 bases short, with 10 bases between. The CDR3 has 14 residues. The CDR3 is CASSLGSLGYEQYF. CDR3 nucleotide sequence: TGTGCCAGCAGCTTAGGGAGTCTAGGCTACGAGCAGTACTTC.

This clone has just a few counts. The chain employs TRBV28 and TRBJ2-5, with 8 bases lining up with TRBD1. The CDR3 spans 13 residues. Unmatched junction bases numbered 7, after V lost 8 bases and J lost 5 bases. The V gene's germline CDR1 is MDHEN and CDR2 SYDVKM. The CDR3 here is CASVRQGLETQYF. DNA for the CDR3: TGTGCCAGCGTCCGACAGGGGTTGGAGACCCAGTACTTC.

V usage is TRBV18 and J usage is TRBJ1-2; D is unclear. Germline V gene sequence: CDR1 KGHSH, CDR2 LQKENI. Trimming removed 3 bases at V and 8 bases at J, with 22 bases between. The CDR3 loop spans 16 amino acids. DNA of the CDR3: TGTGCCAGCTCACCGTCCTCAAGCGCAGGCCCGGGGGGCTACACCTTC. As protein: CASSPSSSAGPGGYTF.

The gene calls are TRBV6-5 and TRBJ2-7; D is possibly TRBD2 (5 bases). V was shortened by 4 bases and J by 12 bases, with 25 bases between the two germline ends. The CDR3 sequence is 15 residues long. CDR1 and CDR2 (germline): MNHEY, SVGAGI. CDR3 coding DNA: TGTGCCAGCAGTTTCGAGCGTGGCGGGCCTCAAGTGTTGTACTTC. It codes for CASSFERGGPQVLYF.

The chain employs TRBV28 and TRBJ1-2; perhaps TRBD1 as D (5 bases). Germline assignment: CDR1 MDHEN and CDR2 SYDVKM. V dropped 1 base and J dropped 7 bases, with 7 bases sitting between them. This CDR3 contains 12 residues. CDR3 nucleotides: TGTGCCAGCAGTTTATCCGGGGGTGGCTACACCTTC. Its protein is CASSLSGGGYTF.

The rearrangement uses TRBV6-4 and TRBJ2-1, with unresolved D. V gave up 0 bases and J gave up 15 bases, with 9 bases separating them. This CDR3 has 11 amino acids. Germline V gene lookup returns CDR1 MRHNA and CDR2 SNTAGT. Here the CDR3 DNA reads TGTGCCAGCAGTGACTCGAAGAAGCGGTTCTTC. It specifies CASSDSKKRFF.